This T cell receptor (beta chain) came from a study of blood T cell repertoires in COVID-19. Study summary: T cells, B-cell-depleted T cells, or PBMCs provided the cDNA or gDNA that served as material.

Trimming cost V 6 bases and J 3 bases, with 9 bases left between them. Germline CDR1 reads LGHNT; CDR2 reads FRNRAP. The CDR3 consists of 13 residues. Original analysis: Estimation of nucleated cell counts relied on the amplification of reference gene primers. Assay used: immunoSEQ multiplex PCR; TCRdb lists only in-frame clones, some missing. The DNA gave D and trimming, while V, J and clone size come from that table. The data contain 450,000 to 500,000 clones, approximately 83% of them singletons. In this sample, this clone turned up once. V and J are TRBV12-5 and TRBJ2-1; D is possibly TRBD1 (6 bases). This sequence was found in a human donor in a cohort sampled during active COVID-19. Specimen: peripheral blood. CDR3 nucleotides: TGTGCTAGTGGCCGGACAGACTACAATGAGCAGTTCTTC. The encoded protein is CASGRTDYNEQFF.